This TCR beta chain was retrieved from a study of T cell responses to AZD1222 COVID-19 vaccine. This clone has only one observation. TCRdb's table, derived via immunoSEQ multiplex PCR, lists solely in-frame clones and lacks some. The sample includes approximately 180,000 clones, less than 90% of them seen just once. Trimming pared 5 bases from V and 2 bases from J, leaving 6 bases between. Germline V gene lookup returns CDR1 MNHEY and CDR2 SVGAGI. This CDR3 contains 12 residues. The origin of this receptor is an adult in good health. Here the sequenced sample was peripheral blood, taken on day 0 of AZD1222 vaccination. The chain uses TRBV6-5 and TRBJ1-2; D gene unclear. DNA of the CDR3: TGTGCCAGCAGTACCGGGAACTATGGCTACACCTTC. This codes for CASSTGNYGYTF.